Each of the 17 T cell receptor beta chains below was sequenced from the same sample in a study of response to subunit inactivated influenza vaccine. One entry per CDR3 protein, called by TCRdb with MiXCR from the RT-PCR reads. The sample has hundreds of thousands of distinct CDR3 sequences, about 18% seen once. The source was PBMCs from blood, collected approximately 5 days after vaccination. These receptors were taken from a man in his fifties who received an inactivated influenza vaccine.

The J gene is TRBJ2-3, the V gene TRBV4-1; D gene ambiguous. Germline values: CDR1 MGHRA, CDR2 YSYEKL. The CDR3 covers 14 residues. V was clipped by 4 bases and J by 6 bases, with 14 bases between them. CDR3 DNA sequence: TGCGCCAGCAGCCTCGGCAGGTTCGGGGATACGCAGTATTTT. It specifies CASSLGRFGDTQYF.

The chain couples TRBV6-1 to TRBJ2-3; D remains unclear. CDR3 length: 17 residues. Between the trimmed V and J ends, which lost 6 bases and 7 bases, there was a span of 26 bases. The germline V gene encodes CDR1 MNHNS and CDR2 SASEGT. The CDR3 DNA reads as TGTGCCAGCAGCCACCTCGATCGAGCGCCTTCACGAAATACGCAGTATTTT. This sequence encodes CASSHLDRAPSRNTQYF.

The gene calls are TRBV15 and TRBJ2-7; tentatively, D is TRBD2 (6 bases). The CDR3 contains 15 residues. The V gene lost 2 bases and the J gene lost 3 bases, with 14 bases spanning the gap. The germline CDR1 and CDR2 sequences are LNHNV and YYDKDF (reference sequence). The CDR3 DNA sequence: TGTGCCACCAGCAGAAACCTAGCGAGAGTCTACGAGCAGTACTTC. Translation gives CATSRNLARVYEQYF.

The V call is TRBV11-1, the J call TRBJ2-3; tentatively, D is TRBD1 (6 bases). CDR1 SGHAT and CDR2 FQDESV come from the germline V gene (reference sequence). V gave up 5 bases and J gave up 3 bases, with 15 bases separating them. The CDR3 length is 15 residues. CDR3 sequence: CASSVRQAPTDTQYF. The CDR3 bases are TGTGCCAGCAGCGTGCGACAGGCTCCGACAGATACGCAGTATTTT.

This chain uses TRBV27 with TRBJ1-6, with 9 bases aligning to TRBD1. The germline gives CDR1 MNHEY, CDR2 SMNVEV (reference sequence). Unmatched junction bases numbered 3, after V lost 5 bases and J lost 7 bases. The CDR3 is made up of 14 amino acids. Here the CDR3 DNA reads TGTGCCAGCAGTATTGACAGGGGGAATTCACCCCTCCACTTT. Translated: CASSIDRGNSPLHF.

The chain couples TRBV12-3 or TRBV12-4 to TRBJ2-1; D unclear. This CDR3 region has 15 residues. Trimming removed 1 base at V and 0 bases at J, with 7 bases between. DNA for the CDR3: TGTGCCAGCAGTTTAGGTAGCCTCTCCTACAATGAGCAGTTCTTC. The encoded protein is CASSLGSLSYNEQFF.

This clonotype was seen more than once but under ten times. The V gene is TRBV29-1, the J gene TRBJ1-5; 10 nucleotides match TRBD1. Trimming cost V 6 bases and J 2 bases; bases outside gene matches: 7. Germline CDR1 and CDR2: SQVTM and ANQGSEA. This CDR3 has 15 residues. The DNA of the CDR3 is TGCAGCGTCCTGGACAGGGGGTCGGGCAATCAGCCCCAGCATTTT. Translated: CSVLDRGSGNQPQHF.

This clonotype has just a few counts. The V and J genes are TRBV6-5 and TRBJ2-1, with D tentatively TRBD1 (6 bases). Germline lookup yields CDR1 MNHEY and CDR2 SVGAGI. The CDR3 totals 17 residues. The germline V and J ends were trimmed by 1 base and 0 bases, with 13 bases remaining between them. CDR3 in amino acids: CASSYCWDKSSYNEQFF. The CDR3 region has the DNA TGTGCCAGCAGTTACTGTTGGGACAAGAGCTCCTACAATGAGCAGTTCTTC.

This clonotype was counted many times. The rearrangement uses TRBV29-1 and TRBJ2-3; TRBD2 matches 7 bases. The CDR3 has 13 residues. CDR1 is SQVTM and CDR2 is ANQGSEA in the germline V gene. V trimming: 4 bases; J trimming: 5 bases; junction bases outside the gene matches: 6. CDR3 bases: TGCAGCGTTGGGGCTAGCGGAGGAGATACGCAGTATTTT. Translation gives CSVGASGGDTQYF.

The J gene is TRBJ2-7, the V gene TRBV20-1; 11 bases line up with TRBD2. Losses at the gene ends were 6 bases for V and 0 bases for J; bases not matched to a gene: 4. This CDR3 is built from 14 residues. Germline V gives CDR1 DFQATT, CDR2 SNEGSKA (reference sequence). The CDR3 sequence is CSAQTSGNSYEQYF. The CDR3 nucleotides read TGCAGTGCCCAGACTAGCGGGAACTCCTACGAGCAGTACTTC.

The V and J genes are TRBV20-1 and TRBJ2-7; the D gene is possibly TRBD2 (6 bases). CDR3 length: 13 amino acids. The germline V gene has CDR1 DFQATT and CDR2 SNEGSKA (reference sequence). V was pared by 3 bases and J by 3 bases, with 12 bases between. The CDR3 nucleotides are TGCAGTGCTAGGCGGGGAAGACACTACGAGCAGTACTTC. As protein: CSARRGRHYEQYF.

This clonotype has more than one count but fewer than ten. This rearrangement joins TRBV9 to TRBJ2-1; TRBD1 matches 11 bases. Germline V gene lookup returns CDR1 SGDLS and CDR2 YYNGEE. The CDR3 extends over 15 amino acids. The junction had 6 bases not matched to a gene; V was cut back by 3 bases and J by 7 bases. The CDR3 loop reads CASSDGGQGGNEQFF. In DNA, the CDR3 is TGTGCCAGCAGCGACGGGGGACAGGGGGGGAATGAGCAGTTCTTC.

The chain combines TRBV7-9 with TRBJ2-5, with 7 bases matching TRBD1. V shed 5 bases and J 3 bases; nucleotides not matched to a gene: 9. The CDR3 runs to 15 residues. Germline CDR1 and CDR2: SEHNR and FQNEAQ (reference sequence). The CDR3 spells CASSPPGQTKETQYF. The CDR3 DNA reads TGTGCCAGCAGCCCACCGGGACAGACAAAAGAGACCCAGTACTTC.

This chain connects TRBV7-8 to TRBJ2-1; weak D call: TRBD1 (5 bases). Germline assignment: CDR1 SGHVS and CDR2 FQNEAQ. This CDR3 region has 16 residues. Trimming removed 4 bases at V and 4 bases at J, with 17 bases between. The CDR3 DNA is TGTGCCAGCAGCTCCGGCCAGGGAAGAAAGTACAATGAGCAGTTCTTC. Its protein is CASSSGQGRKYNEQFF. Supplemented by reference TRBV7-8 and TRBJ2-1, the full variable domain reads GAGVSQSPRYKVAKRGQDVALRCDPISGHVSLFWYQQALGQGPEFLTYFQNEAQLDKSGLPSDRFFAERPEGSVSTLKIQRTQQEDSAVYLCASSSGQGRKYNEQFFGPGTRLTVL.

This clonotype was seen more than once but under ten times. V usage is TRBV12-3 or TRBV12-4 and J usage is TRBJ2-7; 7 bases map to TRBD2. J was trimmed by 3 bases and V by 8 bases; bases with no gene match: 13. CDR3 length: 15 residues. CDR3 amino acids: CASGPFPAGSYEQYF. The CDR3 DNA reads as TGTGCCAGCGGCCCCTTTCCAGCGGGAAGCTACGAGCAGTACTTC.

The chain carries TRBV6-2 or TRBV6-3 and TRBJ2-7; unclear D gene. Trimming stripped 2 bases from V and 2 bases from J, with 10 bases between. The germline CDR1 and CDR2 sequences are MNHEY and SVGEGT. The CDR3 contains 14 residues. Written as DNA, the CDR3 is TGTGCCAGCAGTTACGCGTTCCCCACCTACGAGCAGTACTTC. This codes for CASSYAFPTYEQYF.

This clonotype was counted between two and nine times. This chain links TRBV4-1 with TRBJ2-3, with unresolved D. Trimming cost V 3 bases and J 8 bases, with 9 bases left between them. Germline assignment: CDR1 MGHRA and CDR2 YSYEKL. The CDR3 spans 12 residues. The chain's CDR3 is CASSHELGTQYF. Here the CDR3 DNA reads TGCGCCAGCAGCCATGAACTTGGTACGCAGTATTTT.